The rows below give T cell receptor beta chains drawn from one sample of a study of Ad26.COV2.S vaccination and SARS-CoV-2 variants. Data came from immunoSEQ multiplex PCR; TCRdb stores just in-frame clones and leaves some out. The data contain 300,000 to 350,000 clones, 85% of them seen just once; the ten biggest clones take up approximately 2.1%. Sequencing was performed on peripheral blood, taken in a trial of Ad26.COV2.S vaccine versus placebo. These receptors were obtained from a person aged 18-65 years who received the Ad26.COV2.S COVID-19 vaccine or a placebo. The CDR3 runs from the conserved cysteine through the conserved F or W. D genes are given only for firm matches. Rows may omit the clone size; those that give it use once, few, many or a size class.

CATRPTGGRETQYF	TRBV24-1	-	TRBJ2-5	TRBD1
CASSPGAPRTTYF	TRBV18	-	TRBJ2-4	-
CASRTGVTNEQYF	TRBV5-1	once	TRBJ2-7	TRBD1
CASSLGVKTEAFF	TRBV5-1	-	TRBJ1-1	-
CASSIGPHTEAFF	TRBV6-5	many	TRBJ1-1	-
CASSLTVDQPQHF	TRBV5-1	-	TRBJ1-5	-
CASSPPAGKGYSPLHF	TRBV2	-	TRBJ1-6	-
CASNSERGGEAFF	TRBV7-6	-	TRBJ1-1	-
CASSLPRGATGELFF	TRBV5-1	-	TRBJ2-2	-
CASSRPGTVNTEAFF	TRBV4-2	once	TRBJ1-1	TRBD1
CASTRRGGYSGNTIYF	TRBV21-1	-	TRBJ1-3	-